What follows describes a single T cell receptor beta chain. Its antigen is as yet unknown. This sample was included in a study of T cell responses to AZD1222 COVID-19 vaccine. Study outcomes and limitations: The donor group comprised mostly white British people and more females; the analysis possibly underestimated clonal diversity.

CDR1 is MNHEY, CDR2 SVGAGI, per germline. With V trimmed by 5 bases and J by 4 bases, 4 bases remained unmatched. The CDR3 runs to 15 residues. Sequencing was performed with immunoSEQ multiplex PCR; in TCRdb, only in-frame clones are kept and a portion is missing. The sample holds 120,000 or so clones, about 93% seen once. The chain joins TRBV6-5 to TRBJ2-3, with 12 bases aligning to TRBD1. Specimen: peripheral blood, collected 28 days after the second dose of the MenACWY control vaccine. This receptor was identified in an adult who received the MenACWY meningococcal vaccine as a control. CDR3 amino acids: CASSTGTGGSDTQYF. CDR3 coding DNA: TGTGCCAGCAGTACCGGGACAGGGGGCTCAGATACGCAGTATTTT.